This is a list of T cell receptor beta chains from one sample in a study of technical replicates of blood from a handful of donors. The method was immunoSEQ multiplex PCR; TCRdb's version includes in-frame clones alone and lacks a portion of them. Among some 83,000 clones listed, more than 90% were seen once. Sequencing used T cells isolated from PBMCs. All receptors derive from a human donor in good health. Each CDR3 is given with its conserved first and last residue. A D gene is named only where the DNA matches it firmly. Some rows have no size entry. The others give once, few or many, or a class for an expanded clone.

cdr3_length	v_call	clone_size	d_call	j_call	cdr3_aa	cdr3_nt
15	TRBV6-5	-	-	TRBJ1-5	CASSITTGINQPQHF	TGTGCCAGCAGCATCACCACAGGGATCAATCAGCCCCAGCATTTT
11	TRBV7-9	-	-	TRBJ1-1	CASRELTEAFF	TGTGCCAGCAGAGAGCTCACTGAAGCTTTCTTT
14	TRBV11-2	-	-	TRBJ2-7	CASSTHRGGHEQYF	TGTGCCAGCAGCACCCACAGAGGAGGGCACGAGCAGTACTTC
19	TRBV7-9	-	TRBD1	TRBJ2-2	CASSLGRRDRGPNTGELFF	TGTGCCAGCAGCTTAGGGCGGAGGGACAGGGGTCCGAACACCGGGGAGCTGTTTTTT
14	TRBV7-9	-	-	TRBJ2-7	CASSWPGSGYEQYF	TGTGCCAGCAGCTGGCCGGGGAGCGGCTACGAGCAGTACTTC
17	TRBV10-3	-	TRBD2	TRBJ2-2	CANSVNLAGDSTGELFF	TGTGCCAACTCAGTGAACCTAGCGGGAGATAGTACCGGGGAGCTGTTTTTT
17	TRBV5-6	-	-	TRBJ2-2	CASSLGPGLGNTGELFF	TGTGCCAGCAGCTTGGGACCGGGACTCGGGAACACCGGGGAGCTGTTTTTT
15	TRBV5-1	-	TRBD1	TRBJ1-1	CASSHPDREGTEAFF	TGCGCCAGCAGCCACCCGGACAGGGAGGGAACTGAAGCTTTCTTT
13	TRBV13	-	TRBD2	TRBJ2-2	CASSSQGGGELFF	TGTGCCAGCAGCTCCCAGGGAGGGGGGGAGCTGTTTTTT
12	TRBV19	-	TRBD1	TRBJ1-2	CATTGLSYGYTF	TGTGCCACGACAGGGCTGAGCTATGGCTACACCTTC
14	TRBV2	-	-	TRBJ1-1	CASRIQTGDTEAFF	TGTGCCAGTAGGATTCAGACAGGAGACACTGAAGCTTTCTTT
14	TRBV5-1	-	-	TRBJ1-4	CASSARATNEKLFF	TGCGCCAGCAGCGCGCGGGCAACTAATGAAAAACTGTTTTTT
15	TRBV5-8	-	-	TRBJ1-1	CASSLAEGVNTEAFF	TGTGCCAGCAGCTTGGCAGAGGGAGTGAACACTGAAGCTTTCTTT
15	TRBV4-1	-	TRBD2	TRBJ2-7	CASSQGLAVTYEQYF	TGCGCCAGCAGCCAAGGACTAGCGGTAACCTACGAGCAGTACTTC
15	TRBV5-1	-	TRBD1	TRBJ2-1	CASSLQGAEYNEQFF	TGCGCCAGCAGCTTACAGGGGGCTGAATACAATGAGCAGTTCTTC
12	TRBV29-1	-	-	TRBJ2-7	CSVADFSYEQYF	TGCAGCGTTGCGGACTTCTCCTACGAGCAGTACTTC
13	TRBV28	-	TRBD1	TRBJ2-5	CASSGRGIETQYF	TGTGCCAGCAGTGGCAGGGGGATTGAGACCCAGTACTTC
11	TRBV29-1	-	-	TRBJ1-2	CSVVRSYGYTF	TGCAGCGTTGTTCGGAGCTATGGCTACACCTTC
15	TRBV7-9	-	-	TRBJ1-5	CASSLDNREDQPQHF	TGTGCCAGCAGCTTAGACAACAGGGAAGATCAGCCCCAGCATTTT
18	TRBV27	-	-	TRBJ2-7	CASRPTSPRGSGSYEQYF	TGTGCCAGCAGGCCTACCTCCCCGAGGGGGAGTGGGTCCTACGAGCAGTACTTC
14	TRBV27	-	TRBD1	TRBJ2-7	CASSPRDRGNEQYF	TGTGCCAGCAGTCCCCGGGACAGGGGAAACGAGCAGTACTTC
15	TRBV27	-	-	TRBJ1-2	CASSLGGGTNYGYTF	TGTGCCAGCAGTTTGGGGGGGGGAACTAACTATGGCTACACCTTC
17	TRBV15	-	-	TRBJ2-6	CATSRRIGSTGANVLTF	TGTGCCACCAGCAGACGAATCGGGAGTACCGGGGCCAACGTCCTGACTTTC
15	TRBV10-2	-	TRBD1	TRBJ2-5	CASSDGTGGRETQYF	TGCGCCAGCAGTGACGGGACAGGGGGCAGAGAGACCCAGTACTTC
17	TRBV4-1	once	-	TRBJ1-1	CASSQALLLTEATEAFF	TGCGCCAGCAGCCAAGCCCTCCTTTTGACAGAGGCCACTGAAGCTTTCTTT
17	TRBV18	-	TRBD1	TRBJ1-2	CASSPPDYRGRLRGYTF	TGTGCCAGCTCACCACCAGACTACAGGGGGCGCCTGAGGGGCTACACCTTC
13	TRBV5-4	-	-	TRBJ2-7	CASSLDTTYEQYF	TGTGCCAGCAGCTTGGACACTACCTACGAGCAGTACTTC
20	TRBV13	-	TRBD2	TRBJ2-5	CASSPERGTSGATQGETQYF	TGTGCCAGCAGCCCGGAACGCGGGACTAGCGGGGCAACTCAAGGAGAGACCCAGTACTTC
14	TRBV5-4	once	-	TRBJ2-1	CASSPTRRYNEQFF	TGTGCCAGCAGCCCCACCCGGAGGTACAATGAGCAGTTCTTC
11	TRBV20-1	-	-	TRBJ1-1	CSALLSTEAFF	TGCAGTGCCCTCCTTTCCACTGAAGCTTTCTTT
14	TRBV7-9	-	TRBD2	TRBJ2-1	CASSLVAGGQEQFF	TGTGCCAGCAGCTTAGTAGCGGGGGGGCAGGAGCAGTTCTTC
14	TRBV6-1	-	-	TRBJ1-2	CASSEAGTLDGYTF	TGTGCCAGCAGTGAAGCCGGGACTCTGGACGGCTACACCTTC
15	TRBV29-1	-	-	TRBJ2-7	CSVEGGAVSSYEQYF	TGCAGCGTTGAAGGGGGAGCGGTGAGCTCCTACGAGCAGTACTTC
15	TRBV4-1	-	-	TRBJ2-7	CASSRYGTLAYEQYF	TGCGCCAGCAGCCGATATGGGACATTAGCCTACGAGCAGTACTTC
13	TRBV27	-	-	TRBJ2-2	CASSLSTVGELFF	TGTGCCAGCAGTTTATCGACTGTCGGGGAGCTGTTTTTT
16	TRBV27	-	TRBD1	TRBJ1-5	CASRDRGAAGNQPQHF	TGTGCCAGCAGGGACAGGGGGGCGGCTGGCAATCAGCCCCAGCATTTT
14	TRBV5-1	-	TRBD2	TRBJ2-7	CASSFTSGDYEQYF	TGCGCCAGCAGCTTCACTAGCGGGGACTACGAGCAGTACTTC
16	TRBV5-1	-	-	TRBJ2-2	CASSLLDSPNTGELFF	TGCGCCAGCAGCTTGTTGGACAGCCCTAACACCGGGGAGCTGTTTTTT
15	TRBV28	-	TRBD2	TRBJ2-7	CASSRGTSGHYEQYF	TGTGCCAGCAGTCGAGGGACTAGCGGACACTACGAGCAGTACTTC
16	TRBV11-2	once	TRBD1	TRBJ2-7	CASSRGQGYSSYEQYF	TGTGCCAGCAGCCGAGGACAGGGCTATAGCTCCTACGAGCAGTACTTC
14	TRBV7-6	-	-	TRBJ2-2	CASSLGGEAGELFF	TGTGCCAGCAGCTTAGGGGGGGAGGCCGGGGAGCTGTTTTTT
14	TRBV10-3	-	TRBD2	TRBJ2-1	CAISTSGQYNEQFF	TGTGCCATCAGTACTAGCGGCCAGTACAATGAGCAGTTCTTC
16	TRBV7-9	-	TRBD1	TRBJ2-5	CASSLAPGTVQETQYF	TGTGCCAGCAGCTTAGCCCCAGGGACAGTCCAAGAGACCCAGTACTTC
13	TRBV6-5	-	TRBD1	TRBJ2-7	CASRPGQGYEQYF	TGTGCCAGCAGACCGGGACAGGGGTACGAGCAGTACTTC
14	TRBV13	-	TRBD1	TRBJ2-7	CASSRTGGYAEQYF	TGTGCCAGCAGCCGGACAGGGGGATATGCCGAGCAGTACTTC
16	TRBV5-4	-	TRBD2	TRBJ2-3	CASSRTGGAGTDTQYF	TGTGCCAGCAGCAGAACCGGGGGGGCAGGCACAGATACGCAGTATTTT
17	TRBV2	-	-	TRBJ1-1	CASSETSGALMNTEAFF	TGTGCCAGCAGTGAAACGTCAGGGGCTCTGATGAACACTGAAGCTTTCTTT
17	TRBV7-9	-	-	TRBJ2-2	CASSLARGSLGTGELFF	TGTGCCAGCAGCTTAGCGCGGGGCAGTCTGGGCACCGGGGAGCTGTTTTTT
15	TRBV4-1	-	-	TRBJ1-1	CASRANQEGSLLAFF	TGCGCCAGCAGAGCTAATCAGGAGGGATCCCTCCTAGCTTTCTTT
18	TRBV28	-	TRBD1	TRBJ1-1	CASSTRFDRGQGNTEAFF	TGTGCCAGCAGTACGAGGTTCGACAGGGGGCAAGGGAACACTGAAGCTTTCTTT
13	TRBV6-5	-	-	TRBJ1-1	CASSYNRGTEAFF	TGTGCCAGCAGTTACAATCGGGGCACTGAAGCTTTCTTT